This TCR beta chain stems from a study of T cells in Graves' hyperthyroidism and ophthalmopathy. In the study overall: Blood from the periphery was taken at initial diagnosis, before any treatment. Study observations and caveats: Onset of ophthalmopathy came a median roughly 6.9 months after the model predicted it.

Germline CDR1 reads SEHNR; CDR2 reads FQNEAQ (reference sequence). CDR3 length equals 15 residues. Trimming removed 5 bases at V and 0 bases at J, with 13 bases between. The sample holds many counts of this clonotype. Antigen: not known. What was amplified from RNA transcripts were TCR beta CDR3 regions. The primer set for the first-round RT-PCR of the TCR CDR3 was HTBI. In TCRdb, the multiplex PCR reads were re-called with MiXCR into one record per CDR3 protein. The sample holds about 300,000 distinct CDR3 sequences, roughly 19% seen once. Patients having uncontrolled infection, another autoimmune disease, pregnancy or lactation were not included. Every diagnosis used clinical symptoms, serum thyroxine and TRAb, thyroid ultrasound and orbital computed tomography.

The rearrangement links TRBV7-9 to TRBJ2-5; no firm D call. The specimen sequenced was blood. The receptor comes from a man aged 45-65 years with Graves' ophthalmopathy. The CDR3, as DNA: TGTGCCAGCAGCCGAGACCTCGTAAACCAAGAGACCCAGTACTTC. Protein sequence: CASSRDLVNQETQYF.